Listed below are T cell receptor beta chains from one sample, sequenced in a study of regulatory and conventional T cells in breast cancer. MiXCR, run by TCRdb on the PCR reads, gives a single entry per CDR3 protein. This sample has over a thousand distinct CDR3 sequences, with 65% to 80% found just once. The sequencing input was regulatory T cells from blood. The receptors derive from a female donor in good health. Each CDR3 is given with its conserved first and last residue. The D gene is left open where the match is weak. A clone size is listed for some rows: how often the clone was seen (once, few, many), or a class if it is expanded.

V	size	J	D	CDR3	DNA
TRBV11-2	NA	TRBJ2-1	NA	CASSETGRTYNEQFF	TGTGCCAGCAGCGAAACGGGGCGAACCTACAATGAGCAGTTCTTC
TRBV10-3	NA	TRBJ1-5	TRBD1	CASGQGEPQHF	TGTGCCAGCGGACAGGGTGAGCCCCAGCATTTT
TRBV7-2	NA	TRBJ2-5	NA	CASSVLDLETQYF	TGTGCCAGCAGCGTGCTAGACCTTGAGACCCAGTACTTC
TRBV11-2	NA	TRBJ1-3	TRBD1	CASSSQQGFRNTIYF	TGTGCCAGCAGCTCCCAACAGGGGTTTCGAAACACCATATATTTT
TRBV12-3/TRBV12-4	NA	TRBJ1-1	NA	CASSDWGSAEAFF	TGTGCCAGCAGCGACTGGGGAAGCGCTGAAGCTTTCTTT
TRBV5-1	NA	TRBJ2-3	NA	CASGELTTDTQYF	TGCGCCAGCGGGGAGCTGACCACAGATACGCAGTATTTT
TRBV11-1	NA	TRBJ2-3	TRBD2	CASSLVTQLAGANTDTQYF	TGTGCCAGCAGCTTAGTAACCCAACTAGCGGGAGCCAACACAGATACGCAGTATTTT
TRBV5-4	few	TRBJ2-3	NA	CASSATGQGGGDTQYF	TGTGCCAGCAGCGCGACAGGTCAGGGGGGAGGAGATACGCAGTATTTT
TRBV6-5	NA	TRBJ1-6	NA	CASSPGLPENNSPLHF	TGTGCCAGCAGTCCGGGACTCCCGGAGAATAATTCACCCCTCCACTTT
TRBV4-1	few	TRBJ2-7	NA	CASSQGDGYEQYF	TGCGCCAGCAGCCAAGGAGACGGCTACGAGCAGTACTTC
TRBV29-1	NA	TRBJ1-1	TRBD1	CSVGDRPYTEAFF	TGCAGCGTGGGGGACAGGCCTTACACTGAAGCTTTCTTT
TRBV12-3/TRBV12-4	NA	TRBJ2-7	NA	CASSLRGALVVREQYF	TGTGCCAGCAGTTTGAGAGGCGCCCTGGTAGTCCGAGAGCAGTACTTC
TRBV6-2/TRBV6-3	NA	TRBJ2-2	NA	CASSYLGGRTGELFF	TGTGCCAGCAGTTATTTGGGGGGCCGGACCGGGGAGCTGTTTTTT
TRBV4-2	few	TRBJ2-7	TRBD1	CASSHPPGQGYHEQYF	TGTGCCAGCAGCCACCCCCCTGGACAGGGTTACCACGAGCAGTACTTC
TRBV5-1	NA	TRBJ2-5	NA	CASTSIGTSEETQYF	TGCGCCAGCACCTCTATCGGGACATCTGAAGAGACCCAGTACTTC
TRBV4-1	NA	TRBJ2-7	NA	CASSQAGSGAYEQYF	TGCGCCAGCAGCCAAGCCGGGTCGGGGGCCTACGAGCAGTACTTC
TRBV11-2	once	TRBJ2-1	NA	CASRLYRISSYNEQFF	TGTGCCAGCAGGTTGTACCGGATAAGCTCCTACAATGAGCAGTTCTTC
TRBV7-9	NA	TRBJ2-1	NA	CASRLSRSPGKQFF	TGTGCCAGCAGATTAAGCCGATCCCCGGGAAAGCAGTTCTTC
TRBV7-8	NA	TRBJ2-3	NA	CASSSRVDTQYF	TGTGCCAGCAGCTCCAGGGTAGATACGCAGTATTTT
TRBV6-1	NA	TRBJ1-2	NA	CASLREGRPANYGYTF	TGTGCCAGCCTTCGTGAAGGGCGCCCGGCTAACTATGGCTACACCTTC
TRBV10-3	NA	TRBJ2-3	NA	CAISASTDTQYF	TGTGCCATCAGTGCCAGCACAGATACGCAGTATTTT
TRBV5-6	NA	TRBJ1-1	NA	CASSLAFGLREAFF	TGTGCCAGCAGCTTGGCCTTTGGCCTGAGGGAAGCTTTCTTT
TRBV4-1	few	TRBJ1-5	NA	CASSQDRYQPQHF	TGCGCCAGCAGCCAAGATCGATATCAGCCCCAGCATTTT
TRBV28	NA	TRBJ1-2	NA	CASSLPDNYGYTF	TGTGCCAGCAGTTTGCCGGATAACTATGGCTACACCTTC
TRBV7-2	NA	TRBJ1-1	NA	CASSPEGRGNTEAFF	TGTGCCAGCAGCCCCGAGGGGAGGGGGAACACTGAAGCTTTCTTT
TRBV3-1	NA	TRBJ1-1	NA	CASSQAGREAFF	TGTGCCAGCAGCCAAGCGGGAAGAGAAGCTTTCTTT
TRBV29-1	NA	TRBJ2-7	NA	CSVEEGAWPFYEQYF	TGCAGCGTTGAAGAGGGAGCTTGGCCCTTCTACGAGCAGTACTTC
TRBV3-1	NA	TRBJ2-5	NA	CASSQVERLDQETQYF	TGTGCCAGCAGCCAAGTGGAAAGGTTAGACCAAGAGACCCAGTACTTC
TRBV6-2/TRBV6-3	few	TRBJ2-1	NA	CASSSSSGGSVSSEQFF	TGTGCCAGCAGTTCGTCGAGTGGGGGGTCAGTCTCCAGTGAGCAGTTCTTC
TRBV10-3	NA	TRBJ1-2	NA	CAISDRGYGYTF	TGTGCCATCAGTGACAGGGGCTATGGCTACACCTTC
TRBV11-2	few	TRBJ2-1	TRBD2	CASSFTSGSYNEQFF	TGTGCCAGCAGCTTCACTAGCGGCTCCTACAATGAGCAGTTCTTC
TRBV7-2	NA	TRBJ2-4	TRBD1	CASSSRQGENIQYF	TGTGCCAGCAGTTCGCGACAGGGGGAGAACATTCAGTACTTC
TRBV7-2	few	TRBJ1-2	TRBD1	CASSLASTGGGYGYTF	TGTGCCAGCAGCTTGGCATCGACAGGGGGCGGCTATGGCTACACCTTC
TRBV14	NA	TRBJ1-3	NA	CAGSQENTIYF	TGTGCCGGCAGCCAAGAAAACACCATATATTTT
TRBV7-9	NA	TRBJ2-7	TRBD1	CASSSPRDRTYEQYF	TGTGCCAGCAGCTCTCCCCGGGACAGAACCTACGAGCAGTACTTC
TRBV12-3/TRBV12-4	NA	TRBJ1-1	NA	CASSVNTEAFF	TGTGCCAGCAGTGTAAACACTGAAGCTTTCTTT